The rows below give T cell receptor beta chains drawn from one sample of a study of immune evolution from preneoplasia to lung adenocarcinoma. TCRdb's table, derived via immunoSEQ multiplex PCR, lists solely in-frame clones and lacks some. This table has several thousand clones, 70% to 90% appearing once. What was sequenced was FFPE atypical adenomatous hyperplasia tissue from the lung. The receptors shown here come from a person aged 70 to 85 with lung adenocarcinoma. CDR3s include the opening cysteine and the closing phenylalanine or tryptophan. A D gene is named only where the DNA matches it firmly. The size of a clone is reported for some rows only, either as once, few or many, or as a class for expanded clones.

>TRBV4-1|-|TRBJ1-2|-
TGCGCCAGCAGCCAAAGTCCGACGAGTGATGGCTACACCTTC
CASSQSPTSDGYTF
>TRBV6-5|-|TRBJ2-4|-
TGTGCCAGCAGAAGGGGGGGGCAAAACATTCAGTACTTC
CASRRGGQNIQYF
>TRBV7-6|-|TRBJ2-4|-
TGTGCCAGCAGCTCCCTTGGAGATCGAACCTCCAAAAACATTCAGTACTTC
CASSSLGDRTSKNIQYF
>TRBV5-1|-|TRBJ1-1|-
TGCGCCAGCAACCCGGGGAACAGATTGAACACTGAAGCTTTCTTT
CASNPGNRLNTEAFF
>TRBV7-9|-|TRBJ2-7|-
TGTGCCAGCAGCCGGGACGGGACCTACGAGCAGTACTTC
CASSRDGTYEQYF
>TRBV9|-|TRBJ2-1|-
TGTGCCAGCAGCGTCTTTAGCGGAAGCTCCTACAATGAGCAGTTCTTC
CASSVFSGSSYNEQFF
>TRBV30|TRBD1|TRBJ2-4|-
TGTGCCTGGAGCGGGGTTGGGACAGGCCCATCAAACATTCAGTACTTC
CAWSGVGTGPSNIQYF
>TRBV11-2|-|TRBJ2-5|-
TGTGCCAGCAGCTTAGTTCAGGGGAAGGAGACCCAGTACTTC
CASSLVQGKETQYF
>TRBV5-1|-|TRBJ1-1|-
TGCGCCAGCAGCTTGGCCGGTAGATTTAACACTGAAGCTTTCTTT
CASSLAGRFNTEAFF
>TRBV2|-|TRBJ1-5|-
TGTGCCAGCAGCAGGGACCGATTTAATCAGCCCCAGCATTTT
CASSRDRFNQPQHF
>TRBV30|-|TRBJ1-3|-
TGTGCCTGGAGTAGAGACTCTGGAAACACCATATATTTT
CAWSRDSGNTIYF
>TRBV20-1|TRBD2|TRBJ2-3|-
TGCAGTGCCCAGGGCGCGGGAGCGCAGTATTTT
CSAQGAGAQYF
>TRBV28|-|TRBJ1-1|-
TGTGCCAGCAGTGTGCTAGGGACCCTGAACACTGAAGCTTTCTTT
CASSVLGTLNTEAFF
>TRBV10-1|TRBD2|TRBJ2-5|once
TGCGCCAGCAGTGAGGGACTAGCGGGAGAGCAAGAGACCCAGTACTTC
CASSEGLAGEQETQYF
>TRBV18|TRBD1|TRBJ1-2|-
TGTGCCAGCTCACCCTCGGACAGGGGCGGGGGCTACACCTTC
CASSPSDRGGGYTF
>TRBV27|TRBD1|TRBJ1-1|-
TGTGCCAGCAGTCGGGACAGGGTGAAGGCTTTCTTT
CASSRDRVKAFF
>TRBV28|-|TRBJ2-7|-
TGTGCCAGCAGCAAAACCGGGACAACCTACGAGCAGTACTTC
CASSKTGTTYEQYF
>TRBV27|-|TRBJ2-5|-
TGTGCCAGCAGTTTGGCGGGGGCCGAAGAGACCCAGTACTTC
CASSLAGAEETQYF
>TRBV20-1|-|TRBJ2-1|-
TGCAGTGCTGAAACACCCAATGAGCAGTTCTTC
CSAETPNEQFF
>TRBV7-2|TRBD2|TRBJ2-7|-
TGTGCCAGCAGGGGGGGTGCGGGAGGGCGCGAGCAGTACTTC
CASRGGAGGREQYF
>TRBV11-2|-|TRBJ2-4|-
TGTGCCAGCAGCTTCCCCGCATCCGGGGCGGCTGGTCACATTCAGTACTTC
CASSFPASGAAGHIQYF
>TRBV15|-|TRBJ1-1|-
TGTGCCACCAGCAGGCCGAGTATGAACACTGAAGCTTTCTTT
CATSRPSMNTEAFF
>TRBV7-9|-|TRBJ1-4|-
TGTGCCAGCAGCGCAGGGGTCTTAGAAAAACTGTTTTTT
CASSAGVLEKLFF
>TRBV2|TRBD1|TRBJ1-4|-
TGTGCCAGCATAGGGGACAGAAATGAAAAACTGTTTTTT
CASIGDRNEKLFF
>TRBV5-1|-|TRBJ1-1|-
TGCGCCAGCAGCTTGGGAGGGGACTGGGGCACTGAAGCTTTCTTT
CASSLGGDWGTEAFF
>TRBV5-6|TRBD1|TRBJ1-1|-
TGTGCCAGCAGCAGAGGACAGGCGGGGACTGAAGCTTTCTTT
CASSRGQAGTEAFF
>TRBV11-3|-|TRBJ1-3|-
TGTGCCAGCAGCCTTCAGGGTGGTAACACCATATATTTT
CASSLQGGNTIYF
>TRBV18|-|TRBJ1-4|-
TGTGCCAGCTCACCAGGGGCAGGCATGGAAAAACTGTTTTTT
CASSPGAGMEKLFF
>TRBV4-2|-|TRBJ1-1|few
TGTGCCAGCAACCGGGGAGGGCAGGGCACTGAAGCTTTCTTT
CASNRGGQGTEAFF
>TRBV7-9|-|TRBJ2-3|-
TGTGCCAGCAAGTCCACTGGGGATACGCAGTATTTT
CASKSTGDTQYF